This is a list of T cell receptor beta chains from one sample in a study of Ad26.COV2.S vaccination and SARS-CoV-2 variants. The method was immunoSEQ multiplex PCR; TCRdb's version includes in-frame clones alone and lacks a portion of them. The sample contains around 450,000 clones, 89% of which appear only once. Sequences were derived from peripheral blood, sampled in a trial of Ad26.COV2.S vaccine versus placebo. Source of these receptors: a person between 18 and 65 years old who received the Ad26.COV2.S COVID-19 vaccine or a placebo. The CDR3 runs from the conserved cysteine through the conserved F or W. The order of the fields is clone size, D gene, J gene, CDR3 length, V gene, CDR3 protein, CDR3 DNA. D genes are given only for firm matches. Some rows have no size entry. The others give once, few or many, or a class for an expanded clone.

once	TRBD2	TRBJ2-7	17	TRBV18	CASSPPALAGNTYEQYF	TGTGCCAGCTCACCACCGGCTCTAGCGGGCAATACCTACGAGCAGTACTTC
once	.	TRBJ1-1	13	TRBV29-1	CSVGNRLNTEAFF	TGCAGCGTTGGAAACAGACTGAACACTGAAGCTTTCTTT
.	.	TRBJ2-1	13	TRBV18	CASSPPGRNEQFF	TGTGCCAGCTCACCACCGGGGCGGAATGAGCAGTTCTTC
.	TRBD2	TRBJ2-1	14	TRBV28	CASSFGGSYNEQFF	TGTGCCAGCAGTTTCGGGGGGTCCTACAATGAGCAGTTCTTC
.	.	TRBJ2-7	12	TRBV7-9	CASSSGFYEQYF	TGTGCCAGCAGCTCGGGATTCTACGAGCAGTACTTC
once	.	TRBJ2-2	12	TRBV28	CASSHGTGELFF	TGTGCCAGCAGTCATGGGACCGGGGAGCTGTTTTTT
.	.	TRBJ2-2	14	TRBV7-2	CASSSPGATGELFF	TGTGCCAGCAGCTCCCCGGGTGCCACCGGGGAGCTGTTTTTT
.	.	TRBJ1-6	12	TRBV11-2	CASSLAGGPLHF	TGTGCCAGCAGCCTCGCCGGGGGTCCCCTCCACTTT
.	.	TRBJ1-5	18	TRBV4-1	CASSQEIGAGVSNQPQHF	TGCGCCAGCAGCCAAGAAATCGGGGCAGGGGTCAGCAATCAGCCCCAGCATTTT
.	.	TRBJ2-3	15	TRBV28	CASSPSTPSTDTQYF	TGTGCCAGCAGTCCATCGACCCCGAGCACAGATACGCAGTATTTT
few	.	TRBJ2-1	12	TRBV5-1	CASSLGGNEQFF	TGCGCCAGCAGCTTAGGTGGAAATGAGCAGTTCTTC
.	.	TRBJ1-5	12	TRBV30	CAWSVGSQPQHF	TGTGCCTGGAGTGTAGGGAGTCAGCCCCAGCATTTT
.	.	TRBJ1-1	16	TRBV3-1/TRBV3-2	CASSQDKGGANTEAFF	TGTGCCAGCAGCCAAGATAAGGGGGGAGCGAACACTGAAGCTTTCTTT
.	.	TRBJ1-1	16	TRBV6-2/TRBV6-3	CASSYDGAGARTEAFF	TGTGCCAGCAGTTACGATGGGGCAGGGGCGCGGACTGAAGCTTTCTTT
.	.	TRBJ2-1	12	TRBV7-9	CASSSQYNEQFF	TGTGCCAGCAGCAGCCAGTACAATGAGCAGTTCTTC
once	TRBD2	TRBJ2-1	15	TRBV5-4	CASRRLAGNYNEQFF	TGTGCCAGCAGACGACTAGCGGGGAACTACAATGAGCAGTTCTTC
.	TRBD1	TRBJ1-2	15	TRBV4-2	CASSQDRGQIGGYTF	TGTGCCAGCAGCCAAGATCGGGGACAGATCGGCGGCTACACCTTC
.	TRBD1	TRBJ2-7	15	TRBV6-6	CASSYGTGATYEQYF	TGTGCCAGCAGTTATGGGACAGGGGCGACCTACGAGCAGTACTTC
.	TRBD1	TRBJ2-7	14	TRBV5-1	CASKMGQGTYEQYF	TGCGCCAGTAAAATGGGACAGGGGACCTACGAGCAGTACTTC
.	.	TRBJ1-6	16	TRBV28	CASSSPRSSYNSPLHF	TGTGCCAGCAGTTCTCCACGTAGCTCCTATAATTCACCCCTCCACTTT
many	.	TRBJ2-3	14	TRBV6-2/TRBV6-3	CASSFRGSTDTQYF	TGTGCCAGCAGCTTCCGGGGTAGCACAGATACGCAGTATTTT
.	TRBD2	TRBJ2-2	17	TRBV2	CASSGTSGRAGTGELFF	TGTGCCAGCTCCGGGACTAGCGGGAGGGCGGGGACCGGGGAGCTGTTTTTT
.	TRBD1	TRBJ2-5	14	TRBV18	CASSIGQGAETQYF	TGTGCCAGCTCCATTGGACAGGGGGCCGAGACCCAGTACTTC
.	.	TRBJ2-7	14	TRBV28	CASSPPSDSYEQYF	TGTGCCAGCAGCCCCCCCAGTGACTCCTACGAGCAGTACTTC
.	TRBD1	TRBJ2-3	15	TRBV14	CASSQRTGGTATQYF	TGTGCCAGCAGCCAACGGACAGGGGGAACCGCCACGCAGTATTTT
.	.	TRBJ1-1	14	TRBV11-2	CASSLPQGNTEAFF	TGTGCCAGCAGCCTACCACAGGGCAACACTGAAGCTTTCTTT
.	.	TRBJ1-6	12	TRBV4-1	CASSQDSSPLHF	TGCGCCAGCAGCCAAGATAGTTCACCCCTCCACTTT
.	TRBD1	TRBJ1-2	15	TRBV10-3	CASTLDRGRNYGYTF	TGTGCCAGTACCCTGGACAGGGGGAGGAACTATGGCTACACCTTC
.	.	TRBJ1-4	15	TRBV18	CASTHPGATNEKLFF	TGTGCCAGCACGCATCCAGGGGCAACTAATGAAAAACTGTTTTTT
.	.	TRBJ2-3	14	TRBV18	CASSQQSSTDTQYF	TGTGCCAGCTCTCAACAGTCTAGCACAGATACGCAGTATTTT
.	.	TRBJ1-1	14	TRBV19	CASIGQPLGTEAFF	TGTGCCAGTATTGGCCAACCCCTGGGCACTGAAGCTTTCTTT